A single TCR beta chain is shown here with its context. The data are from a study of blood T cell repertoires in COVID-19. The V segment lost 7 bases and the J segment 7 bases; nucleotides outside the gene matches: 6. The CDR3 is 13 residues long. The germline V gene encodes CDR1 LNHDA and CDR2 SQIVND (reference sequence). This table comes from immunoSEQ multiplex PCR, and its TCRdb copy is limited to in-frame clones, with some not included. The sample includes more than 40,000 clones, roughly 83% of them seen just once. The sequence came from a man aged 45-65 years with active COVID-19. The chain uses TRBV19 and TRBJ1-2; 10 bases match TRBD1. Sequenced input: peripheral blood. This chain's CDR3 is CASMPGQGTGYTF. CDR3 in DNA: TGTGCCAGTATGCCGGGACAGGGGACTGGCTACACCTTC.